The next 27 T cell receptor beta chains were all read from a single sample in a study of vaccination and CD4 T cells after COVID-19. At the Johns Hopkins FTIC core, DNA taken from cultured CD4+ T cells was sequenced by way of the Oncomine TCR Beta short-read assay. TCRdb analysed the PCR reads with MiXCR anew, one entry per CDR3 protein. Of under 20,000 distinct CDR3 sequences listed, roughly 56% were seen once; the top ten hold approximately 32%. Treatment: roughly 11-day PBMC culture with coronavirus spike peptide pools or control peptides (ViraFEST assay). These receptors are not linked to any known antigen. The source material was cultured CD4+ T cells from blood, sampled after SARS-CoV-2 vaccination. These receptor sequences come from a human donor with COVID-19.

This chain joins TRBV20-1 and TRBJ2-3, with 11 bases identical to TRBD1. The V gene's germline CDR1 is DFQATT and CDR2 SNEGSKA (reference sequence). Trimming at V came to 5 bases and at J to 6 bases, leaving 16 bases not matched to a gene. This CDR3 is built from 17 residues. The CDR3 nucleotides read TGCAGTGCTTTGGCTAGAGGACAGGGGGCATCCACGGATACGCAGTATTTT. Amino acid sequence: CSALARGQGASTDTQYF.

The chain links TRBV7-2 to TRBJ1-1; the D gene is possibly TRBD1 (6 bases). This CDR3 contains 14 residues. Germline assignment: CDR1 SGHTA and CDR2 FQGNSA. V lost 4 bases to trimming and J lost 4 bases, with 13 bases between them. CDR3 sequence reads: CASSSQGDGTEAFF. DNA for the CDR3: TGTGCCAGCAGCTCACAGGGCGATGGCACTGAAGCTTTCTTT.

V gene TRBV7-2 combines with J gene TRBJ2-7, with 9 positions matching TRBD2. J was trimmed by 4 bases and V by 3 bases; bases with no gene match: 7. Germline-derived CDR1 and CDR2 are SGHTA and FQGNSA. This CDR3 region has 15 residues. The CDR3 protein is CASSLLAGILYEQYF. The CDR3 nucleotides read TGTGCCAGCAGCTTGCTAGCGGGGATCCTTTACGAGCAGTACTTC. Variable domain in full (rest from reference TRBV7-2 and TRBJ2-7): GAGVSQSPSNKVTEKGKDVELRCDPISGHTALYWYRQSLGQGLEFLIYFQGNSAPDKSGLPSDRFSAERTGGSVSTLTIQRTQQEDSAVYLCASSLLAGILYEQYFGPGTRLTVT.

The chain is built from TRBV6-1 and TRBJ2-7; TRBD1 agrees at 9 bases. V lost 6 bases, J lost 2 bases, and 8 bases stayed unmatched. The CDR3 sequence is 15 residues long. Germline loops: CDR1 MNHNS, CDR2 SASEGT. CDR3 nucleotide sequence: TGTGCCAGCAGGGGGACAGGGAGTAAACCCTACGAGCAGTACTTC. This codes for CASRGTGSKPYEQYF.

The J gene is TRBJ2-3, the V gene TRBV12-3 or TRBV12-4; perhaps TRBD1 as D (6 bases). The CDR3 loop spans 17 amino acids. The germline V and J ends were trimmed by 5 bases and 0 bases, with 18 bases remaining between them. CDR3 in amino acids: CASSPGTWFTSTDTQYF. The CDR3 coding sequence is TGTGCCAGCAGTCCCGGGACATGGTTCACTAGCACAGATACGCAGTATTTT.

The CDR3 sequence: CASRGDAGATDTQYF. The DNA for the CDR3 is TGTGCCAGCAGAGGGGATGCGGGGGCCACAGATACGCAGTATTTT. The rearrangement joins TRBV6-1 to TRBJ2-3, with D perhaps matching TRBD2 (7 bases). The germline V gene encodes CDR1 MNHNS and CDR2 SASEGT. Deletions cut 6 bases from V and 2 bases from J, with 15 bases between. The CDR3 spans 15 residues.

This chain uses TRBV5-8 with TRBJ1-5; D call uncertain. V was trimmed by 4 bases and J by 2 bases, leaving 16 bases between them. Germline V gene sequence: CDR1 SGHTS, CDR2 YDEGEE. The CDR3 loop spans 16 amino acids. In DNA, the CDR3 is TGTGCCAGCAGCCTCGGTGGGAGTTCAGGCAATCAGCCCCAGCATTTT. Translation gives CASSLGGSSGNQPQHF.

The V gene is TRBV6-1, the J gene TRBJ2-5; D is possibly TRBD2 (6 bases). V lost 6 bases to trimming and J lost 4 bases, with 6 bases between them. The CDR3 consists of 11 residues. In germline, CDR1 is MNHNS, CDR2 SASEGT. In DNA form, the CDR3 reads TGTGCCAGCAGGGGAGGAGAGACCCAGTACTTC. It translates to CASRGGETQYF.

The J gene is TRBJ1-2, the V gene TRBV5-6; D unclear. The CDR3 extends over 12 amino acids. V dropped 0 bases and J dropped 7 bases, with 7 bases sitting between them. Germline loops: CDR1 SGHDT, CDR2 YYEEEE. CDR3 region: CASSLGSRGYTF. CDR3 sequence (DNA): TGTGCCAGCAGCTTGGGCAGTCGTGGCTACACCTTC.

The genes are TRBV4-3 and TRBJ2-1, with 10 bases identical to TRBD2. The germline CDR1 and CDR2 sequences are LGHNA and YSLEER. CDR3 length: 19 amino acids. J gave up 5 bases and V 6 bases, and 19 bases lay outside the gene matches. The CDR3 bases are TGCGCCAGCAGTCCCAAGATAATTCCCCTTAGCGGGGGGAACAATGAGCAGTTCTTC. Protein: CASSPKIIPLSGGNNEQFF.

The gene calls are TRBV11-3 and TRBJ2-7; a weak D match, TRBD1 (6 bases). From germline, CDR1 is SGHNT and CDR2 YENEEA. The germline V and J ends were trimmed by 2 bases and 4 bases, with 21 bases remaining between them. This CDR3 region has 17 residues. The CDR3 reads CASSLSIGVGTFYEQYF. The DNA for the CDR3 is TGTGCCAGCAGCTTAAGTATCGGCGTCGGGACATTTTACGAGCAGTACTTC.

This clonotype was counted only a few times. The CDR3 DNA is TGTGCCAGCAGTTACTCGAGCAATCAGCCCCAGCATTTT. This translates into CASSYSSNQPQHF. The rearrangement joins TRBV6-5 to TRBJ1-5; D uncertain. Germline values: CDR1 MNHEY, CDR2 SVGAGI. Trimming pared 0 bases from V and 1 base from J, leaving 1 base between. The length of the CDR3 is 13 residues.

The rearrangement links TRBV7-8 to TRBJ2-7; 9 positions match TRBD2. The CDR3 has 17 residues. Germline CDR1 SGHVS, CDR2 FQNEAQ. The junction had 9 bases not matched to a gene; V was cut back by 0 bases and J by 3 bases. The CDR3 sequence is CASSLALSSGAYYEQYF. In DNA form, the CDR3 reads TGTGCCAGCAGCTTAGCGCTTTCTAGCGGGGCCTACTACGAGCAGTACTTC.

The genes are TRBV6-5 and TRBJ2-7, with 8 bases identical to TRBD1. With V trimmed by 4 bases and J by 0 bases, 2 bases remained unmatched. The CDR3 runs to 14 residues. The V gene's germline CDR1 is MNHEY and CDR2 SVGAGI. The CDR3 protein is CASSSDRVSYEQYF. The CDR3 DNA sequence: TGTGCCAGCAGTTCGGACAGGGTCTCCTACGAGCAGTACTTC.

The genes are TRBV10-3 and TRBJ2-7, with D perhaps matching TRBD2 (6 bases). CDR3 length: 14 residues. V was clipped by 2 bases and J by 7 bases, with 15 bases between them. Germline values: CDR1 ENHRY, CDR2 SYGVKD. CDR3 in DNA: TGTGCCATCAGTGAGGTCGCGCCTAGCGCGGAGCAGTACTTC. Protein sequence: CAISEVAPSAEQYF.

This clonotype occurred a few times. The CDR3 loop reads CASKGWAGESPLHF. CDR3 bases: TGTGCCAGCAAGGGGTGGGCAGGGGAATCACCCCTCCACTTT. V usage is TRBV2 and J usage is TRBJ1-6; possibly TRBD1 for D (6 bases). There are 14 residues in the CDR3. V shed 7 bases and J shed 10 bases, with 17 bases lying between them. Germline lookup yields CDR1 SNHLY and CDR2 FYNNEI. Filled out from reference TRBV2 and TRBJ1-6, the complete variable domain reads EPEVTQTPSHQVTQMGQEVILRCVPISNHLYFYWYRQILGQKVEFLVSFYNNEISEKSEIFDDQFSVERPDGSNFTLKIRSTKLEDSAMYFCASKGWAGESPLHFGNGTRLTVT.

This clonotype was counted only a few times. This chain's CDR3 is CASSQPYLNTEAFF. In DNA, the CDR3 is TGTGCCAGCAGCCAACCATATTTGAACACTGAAGCTTTCTTT. The chain links TRBV6-1 to TRBJ1-1, with unresolved D. V lost 6 bases to trimming and J lost 0 bases, with 11 bases between them. CDR3 length: 14 residues. Germline CDR1 is MNHNS and CDR2 is SASEGT.

The chain carries TRBV28 and TRBJ1-1, with D possibly TRBD1 on 6 matching bases. The ends were cut back, 8 bases at V and 0 bases at J, with 19 bases in the middle. The CDR3 loop spans 16 amino acids. Germline V gives CDR1 MDHEN, CDR2 SYDVKM. In nucleotides, the CDR3 is TGTGCCAGCCCCGCTTCGAACCAGGGGTTGAACACTGAAGCTTTCTTT. Amino acids: CASPASNQGLNTEAFF.

This clonotype was found a few times. The V and J genes are TRBV20-1 and TRBJ1-2, with a possible D match to TRBD1 (5 bases). Trimming left V 1 base short and J 3 bases short, with 15 bases between. Germline assignment: CDR1 DFQATT and CDR2 SNEGSKA (reference sequence). The CDR3 sequence is 15 residues long. CDR3 DNA: TGCAGTGCTAGAGCCCAAGGCGGGGGGTACTATGGCTACACCTTC. Translated, it gives CSARAQGGGYYGYTF.

The rearrangement links TRBV14 to TRBJ2-5; 9 bases align to TRBD2. CDR1 is SGHDN and CDR2 is FVKESK in the germline V gene. V was pared by 0 bases and J by 6 bases, with 8 bases of the junction left unmatched. The CDR3 has 16 residues. Written as DNA, the CDR3 is TGTGCCAGCAGCCAAGATTCTAGCGGGATATCAAAGACCCAGTACTTC. This codes for CASSQDSSGISKTQYF. Based on the CDR3 plus reference TRBV14 and TRBJ2-5, the full variable domain is EAGVTQFPSHSVIEKGQTVTLRCDPISGHDNLYWYRRVMGKEIKFLLHFVKESKQDESGMPNNRFLAERTGGTYSTLKVQPAELEDSGVYFCASSQDSSGISKTQYFGPGTRLLVL.

This clonotype was seen a handful of times. The chain employs TRBV19 and TRBJ1-1; no reliable D call. CDR1 LNHDA and CDR2 SQIVND come from the germline V gene (reference sequence). Trimming took 7 bases from V and 3 from J, leaving 9 bases between them. There are 12 residues in the CDR3. The CDR3 DNA follows: TGTGCCAGTACCATGAGGGACACTGAAGCTTTCTTT. This sequence encodes CASTMRDTEAFF.

This clonotype was counted between two and nine times. The chain links TRBV11-2 to TRBJ1-5, with D possibly matching TRBD1 (5 bases). The V end was cut by 0 bases, the J end by 2 bases, with 8 bases between. CDR1 and CDR2 from the germline V gene are SGHAT and FQNNGV. This CDR3 comprises 15 residues. The DNA of the CDR3 is TGTGCCAGCAGCTTAGATCAGGGCCGCAATCAGCCCCAGCATTTT. As protein: CASSLDQGRNQPQHF.

V usage is TRBV18 and J usage is TRBJ1-2; 8 bases are shared with TRBD1. The CDR3 covers 14 residues. V lost 3 bases, J lost 5 bases, and 5 bases stayed unmatched. Germline V gives CDR1 KGHSH, CDR2 LQKENI. CDR3 in amino acids: CASSPDRDRYGYTF. The CDR3 DNA sequence: TGTGCCAGCTCACCGGACAGGGATAGGTATGGCTACACCTTC.

The chain has TRBV2 and TRBJ1-5; 10 positions match TRBD1. The germline gives CDR1 SNHLY, CDR2 FYNNEI. The CDR3 extends over 17 amino acids. Trimming cost V 4 bases and J 7 bases; bases outside gene matches: 13. The CDR3 DNA sequence: TGTGCCAGCAGTGCCGACGTGACAGGGGGCGCCGGGCAGCCCCAGCATTTT. Translation gives CASSADVTGGAGQPQHF.

This clonotype was counted between two and nine times. The chain carries TRBV6-1 and TRBJ1-5; 7 bases agree with TRBD1. The CDR3 sequence is 14 residues long. Germline trimming cut 6 bases from V and 2 bases from J; bases unmatched to any gene: 4. Germline V CDR1 and CDR2: MNHNS, SASEGT. This CDR3 is CASRGTGGNQPQHF. CDR3 nucleotides: TGTGCCAGCAGAGGTACAGGGGGCAATCAGCCCCAGCATTTT.

The chain combines TRBV11-2 with TRBJ2-7; 9 bases line up with TRBD2. Germline loops: CDR1 SGHAT, CDR2 FQNNGV. The CDR3 is 15 residues long. Trimming removed 3 bases from V and 4 bases from J; junction bases left unmatched: 7. CDR3: CASSLTAGGRYEQYF. In DNA form, the CDR3 reads TGTGCCAGCAGCTTGACAGCGGGGGGCCGGTACGAGCAGTACTTC.

The V call is TRBV7-6, the J call TRBJ1-1; 7 nucleotides agree with TRBD1. The CDR3 extends over 14 amino acids. Germline CDR1 and CDR2: SGHVS and FNYEAQ. The V and J ends lost 5 bases and 4 bases, in that order; junction bases with no gene match: 7. The CDR3 coding sequence is TGTGCCAGCAGCCAGGGACAGTGGACCACTGAAGCTTTCTTT. It encodes CASSQGQWTTEAFF.